This is a list of T cell receptor beta chains from one sample in a study of response to subunit inactivated influenza vaccine. TCRdb independently ran MiXCR on the RT-PCR reads; one entry per CDR3 protein. Here the sample spans about half a million distinct CDR3 sequences, approximately 11% being singletons. The source was PBMCs from blood, collected about 40 days after vaccination. These receptors all come from a man aged 45-65 years who received an inactivated influenza vaccine. The CDR3 runs from the conserved cysteine through the conserved F or W. D genes are given only for firm matches. Expanded clones are given a class, and other clones once, few, many or no size at all.

D gene,J gene,clone size,V gene,CDR3 protein,CDR3 DNA
TRBD1,TRBJ1-2,few,TRBV12-3/TRBV12-4,CASNSDRVNGYTF,TGTGCCAGCAACTCGGACAGGGTTAATGGCTACACCTTC
-,TRBJ2-1,many,TRBV9,CASSVAGGTYNEQFF,TGTGCCAGCAGCGTAGCCGGGGGTACTTACAATGAGCAGTTCTTC
-,TRBJ1-2,-,TRBV20-1,CSARKAGRENYGYTF,TGCAGTGCTAGAAAGGCGGGCAGGGAGAACTATGGCTACACCTTC
TRBD1,TRBJ2-7,few,TRBV4-2,CASSRGDRGGPYEQYF,TGTGCCAGCAGCCGAGGGGACAGGGGCGGACCCTACGAGCAGTACTTC
-,TRBJ2-5,few,TRBV11-2,CASSPLGTEETQYF,TGTGCCAGCAGCCCTCTTGGGACGGAAGAGACCCAGTACTTC
TRBD1,TRBJ2-5,many,TRBV6-1,CASSRDSYQETQYF,TGTGCCAGCAGCCGGGACAGCTACCAAGAGACCCAGTACTTC
TRBD2,TRBJ2-7,many,TRBV29-1,CSVGLAGAYEQYF,TGCAGCGTGGGACTAGCGGGGGCCTACGAGCAGTACTTC
TRBD1,TRBJ1-1,-,TRBV6-1,CAIIPRGDSTEAFF,TGTGCCATCATCCCGAGGGGGGACAGCACTGAAGCTTTCTTT
-,TRBJ2-5,-,TRBV5-1,CASSLSFETQYF,TGCGCCAGCAGCTTGTCGTTTGAGACCCAGTACTTC
TRBD1,TRBJ2-1,-,TRBV3-1,CASSPLDRGNEQFF,TGTGCCAGCAGCCCTCTGGACAGGGGGAATGAGCAGTTCTTC
-,TRBJ2-7,-,TRBV10-3,CAISQPGYEQYF,TGTGCCATCAGCCAACCTGGCTACGAGCAGTACTTC
-,TRBJ1-1,-,TRBV5-1,CASSLAQNMNTEAFF,TGCGCCAGCAGCTTGGCACAAAATATGAACACTGAAGCTTTCTTT
TRBD2,TRBJ2-7,few,TRBV29-1,CSAQGASGRNYEQYF,TGCAGCGCCCAGGGGGCTAGCGGGAGAAACTACGAGCAGTACTTC
TRBD1,TRBJ2-5,few,TRBV4-2,CASSHSGQEKETQYF,TGTGCCAGCAGCCATTCGGGACAGGAAAAAGAGACCCAGTACTTC
TRBD2,TRBJ2-1,few,TRBV28,CASSKLAGIKYNEQFF,TGTGCCAGCAGTAAACTAGCGGGGATAAAATACAATGAGCAGTTCTTC
TRBD1,TRBJ1-5,many,TRBV5-5,CASSLGTGVNQPQHF,TGTGCCAGCAGCTTGGGAACAGGGGTAAATCAGCCCCAGCATTTT
-,TRBJ1-4,-,TRBV28,CASSLGRSGKLFF,TGTGCCAGCAGCCTAGGACGGTCGGGAAAACTGTTTTTT
TRBD1,TRBJ1-6,few,TRBV10-3,CAISVRGPNNSPLHF,TGTGCCATCAGTGTGAGGGGGCCAAACAATTCACCCCTCCACTTT
TRBD1,TRBJ2-7,-,TRBV28,CASSLGRDRRYEQYF,TGTGCCAGCAGTTTAGGGCGGGACAGGCGCTACGAGCAGTACTTC
-,TRBJ2-2,many,TRBV5-1,CASMSQGGSAGELFF,TGCGCCAGCATGAGCCAAGGGGGGTCGGCCGGGGAGCTGTTTTTT
TRBD1,TRBJ2-7,-,TRBV27,CASSPNRGYEQYF,TGTGCCAGCAGTCCGAACAGGGGCTACGAGCAGTACTTC
TRBD2,TRBJ2-3,-,TRBV20-1,CSAYGGAADTQYF,TGCAGTGCCTACGGGGGGGCGGCAGATACGCAGTATTTT
-,TRBJ2-5,-,TRBV24-1,CATSDPRLEETQYF,TGTGCCACCAGTGATCCGCGTTTAGAAGAGACCCAGTACTTC
TRBD2,TRBJ2-7,few,TRBV10-3,CAISRAGGDSSYEQYF,TGTGCCATCAGTAGAGCGGGAGGGGACAGCTCCTACGAGCAGTACTTC
-,TRBJ1-5,few,TRBV24-1,CATSGWGENQPQHF,TGTGCCACCAGTGGATGGGGGGAGAATCAGCCCCAGCATTTT
TRBD1,TRBJ2-2,-,TRBV5-1,CASRNGQGSGGELFF,TGCGCCAGCAGGAACGGACAGGGGTCCGGCGGGGAGCTGTTTTTT
-,TRBJ2-3,-,TRBV7-2,CASSLLTRRGIADTQYF,TGTGCCAGCAGCTTACTCACTCGCAGGGGTATCGCAGATACGCAGTATTTT
-,TRBJ1-5,few,TRBV29-1,CSVGAGGQPQHF,TGCAGCGTTGGCGCGGGCGGCCAGCCCCAGCATTTT
-,TRBJ2-7,many,TRBV28,CASSLFVRDSPSYEQYF,TGTGCCAGCAGTTTGTTCGTTCGGGACTCTCCATCCTACGAGCAGTACTTC
TRBD2,TRBJ2-1,-,TRBV3-1,CASSQEPGLAGTAQYNEQFF,TGTGCCAGCAGCCAGGAACCGGGACTAGCGGGGACCGCACAGTACAATGAGCAGTTCTTC
TRBD2,TRBJ2-1,few,TRBV7-2,CASTLLSGGSYNEQFF,TGTGCCAGCACCCTTCTTAGCGGGGGCTCCTACAATGAGCAGTTCTTC
-,TRBJ2-5,-,TRBV5-6,CASSFWGKTQYF,TGTGCCAGCAGCTTTTGGGGAAAGACCCAGTACTTC
-,TRBJ2-7,many,TRBV6-5,CASSYSSFTISYEQYF,TGTGCCAGCAGTTACTCCTCATTCACCATCTCCTACGAGCAGTACTTC
-,TRBJ2-3,-,TRBV7-2,CASSLIWADTQYF,TGTGCCAGCAGCTTGATTTGGGCAGATACGCAGTATTTT
TRBD1,TRBJ2-7,few,TRBV7-9,CASSLGGAGGSYEQYF,TGTGCCAGCAGCTTAGGAGGAGCAGGGGGTTCATACGAGCAGTACTTC
TRBD1,TRBJ2-3,-,TRBV6-1,CGSSRGQKFTDTQYF,TGTGGCAGCAGTAGGGGACAGAAATTCACAGATACGCAGTATTTT
TRBD1,TRBJ2-7,few,TRBV6-1,CASNPGQARFEYEQYF,TGTGCCAGCAACCCGGGACAGGCTCGTTTCGAGTACGAGCAGTACTTC
TRBD1,TRBJ1-4,many,TRBV4-2,CASSMDRGRMTNEKLFF,TGTGCCAGCAGCATGGACAGGGGGCGGATGACTAATGAAAAACTGTTTTTT
-,TRBJ1-2,few,TRBV6-5,CASSYSFSWGDYGYTF,TGTGCCAGCAGTTACTCTTTCTCTTGGGGGGACTATGGCTACACCTTC
TRBD2,TRBJ2-7,-,TRBV4-3,CASSQDPASGGFYEQYF,TGCGCCAGCAGCCAAGATCCCGCCAGCGGGGGGTTCTACGAGCAGTACTTC
-,TRBJ2-1,many,TRBV12-3/TRBV12-4,CASALANNEQFF,TGTGCCAGCGCTTTGGCCAACAATGAGCAGTTCTTC
TRBD2,TRBJ2-7,-,TRBV20-1,CSAQGLAGSYEQYF,TGCAGTGCCCAGGGACTAGCGGGATCCTACGAGCAGTACTTC
-,TRBJ1-2,few,TRBV20-1,CSARGSSENYGYTF,TGCAGTGCTAGAGGTAGCTCGGAAAACTATGGCTACACCTTC
-,TRBJ2-5,few,TRBV6-6,CASSYAWETQYF,TGTGCCAGCAGTTACGCCTGGGAGACCCAGTACTTC
-,TRBJ2-7,many,TRBV14,CASSQVTVEQYF,TGTGCCAGCAGCCAAGTTACTGTCGAGCAGTACTTC
-,TRBJ1-4,many,TRBV7-9,CASSLDISEKLFF,TGTGCCAGCAGCCTAGACATAAGTGAAAAACTGTTTTTT
TRBD1,TRBJ2-7,few,TRBV6-6,CASKGTGVYEQYF,TGTGCCAGCAAGGGGACAGGGGTGTACGAGCAGTACTTC
-,TRBJ2-7,-,TRBV18,CASSTGHSYEQYF,TGTGCCAGCTCAACCGGACACTCCTACGAGCAGTACTTC
-,TRBJ2-6,few,TRBV5-4,CASSLDPSGANVLTF,TGTGCCAGCAGCTTAGATCCCTCTGGGGCCAACGTCCTGACTTTC